These 17 T cell receptor beta chains originate from one sample sequenced in a study of HIV-infected patients and healthy controls. The repertoire came from unfractionated whole blood and reflected all unsorted peripheral T cells. cDNA was made from 500 ng RNA using alpha and beta constant primers. Separate chain-specific third strand synthesis with multiplexing indices produced the alpha and beta libraries. TCRdb analysed the 5' RACE reads with MiXCR anew, one entry per CDR3 protein. The sample contains roughly 10,000 distinct CDR3 sequences, approximately 8% of which appear only once. Specimen: blood. All receptors derive from an adult in good health.

The gene calls are TRBV12-3 or TRBV12-4 and TRBJ2-7, with TRBD1 matching over 8 bases. The CDR3 length is 14 residues. The V gene end was trimmed by 4 bases and the J gene end by 9 bases; junction bases not matched to a gene: 11. CDR3 in amino acids: CASSSPPETGVQYF. The CDR3 nucleotides read TGTGCCAGCAGTTCCCCTCCCGAGACAGGGGTGCAGTACTTC.

By sample fraction, this clonotype is medium-sized. The genes are TRBV5-1 and TRBJ2-1; D remains unclear. The CDR3 runs to 13 residues. Trimming stripped 3 bases from V and 6 bases from J, with 10 bases between. Germline CDR1 reads SGHRS; CDR2 reads YFSETQ. The CDR3 DNA reads as TGCGCCAGCAGCTCCAGGTCGGCCAATGAGCAGTTCTTC. It encodes CASSSRSANEQFF. Full variable domain (missing parts from reference TRBV5-1 and TRBJ2-1): KAGVTQTPRYLIKTRGQQVTLSCSPISGHRSVSWYQQTPGQGLQFLFEYFSETQRNKGNFPGRFSGRQFSNSRSEMNVSTLELGDSALYLCASSSRSANEQFFGPGTRLTVL.

By share, this clonotype ranks as medium-sized (0.01 to 0.1%). The rearrangement links TRBV3-1 to TRBJ1-5; no definite D call. Germline-derived CDR1 and CDR2 are LGHDT and YNNKEL (reference sequence). The ends were cut back, 0 bases at V and 7 bases at J, with 10 bases in the middle. The CDR3 has 14 amino acids. The CDR3 sequence: CASSQDRTGQPQHF. CDR3 sequence (DNA): TGTGCCAGCAGCCAAGATCGGACCGGACAGCCCCAGCATTTT.

This clonotype came up many times. The V gene is TRBV30, the J gene TRBJ1-3; a possible D gene is TRBD1 (5 bases). This CDR3 comprises 13 residues. Trimming removed 2 bases at V and 10 bases at J, with 15 bases between. Germline-derived CDR1 and CDR2 are GTSNPN and SVGIG (reference sequence). The CDR3 protein is CAWSWDLRETIYF. CDR3 nucleotide sequence: TGTGCCTGGAGTTGGGACTTGCGGGAAACCATATATTTT.

This clonotype was observed at least ten times. The rearrangement joins TRBV7-2 to TRBJ1-1; tentatively, D is TRBD1 (6 bases). V was clipped by 6 bases and J by 1 base, with 12 bases between them. Germline V gene data show CDR1 as SGHTA and CDR2 as FQGNSA. This CDR3 has 14 residues. The CDR3 here is CASRTGIRNTEAFF. CDR3 DNA sequence: TGTGCCAGCAGAACAGGGATACGGAACACTGAAGCTTTCTTT.

This chain uses TRBV9 with TRBJ1-6; 9 bases fit TRBD1. Germline values: CDR1 SGDLS, CDR2 YYNGEE. The CDR3 is made up of 15 amino acids. After removal of 4 bases from V and 10 bases from J, the junction contained 9 bases not matched to a gene. This CDR3 is CASSTGGREGSPLHF. CDR3 DNA sequence: TGTGCCAGCAGCACAGGGGGCAGGGAGGGCTCACCCCTCCACTTT.

This clonotype is labeled as medium-sized. The chain recombines TRBV28 with TRBJ1-1; D not resolved. Trimming removed 4 bases at V and 4 bases at J, with 13 bases between. The CDR3 has 14 residues. Germline assignment: CDR1 MDHEN and CDR2 SYDVKM. The CDR3: CASSYPVKPTEAFF. The CDR3 nucleotides read TGTGCCAGCAGTTACCCTGTAAAACCCACTGAAGCTTTCTTT.

There are many counts of this clonotype. This chain joins TRBV5-5 and TRBJ2-7; 7 nucleotides match TRBD1. CDR3 length: 14 residues. The V and J ends lost 4 bases and 2 bases, in that order; junction bases with no gene match: 6. Germline CDR1 and CDR2: SGHKS and YYEKEE (reference sequence). In DNA, the CDR3 is TGTGCCAGCAGCCGCTCGGGACAGACCTACGAGCAGTACTTC. Encoded protein: CASSRSGQTYEQYF. Filled out from reference TRBV5-5 and TRBJ2-7, the complete variable domain reads DAGVTQSPTHLIKTRGQQVTLRCSPISGHKSVSWYQQVLGQGPQFIFQYYEKEERGRGNFPDRFSARQFPNYSSELNVNALLLGDSALYLCASSRSGQTYEQYFGPGTRLTVT.

This clonotype was found many times. The J gene is TRBJ2-2, the V gene TRBV6-1; D might be TRBD2 (5 bases). The CDR3 sequence is 13 residues long. In germline, CDR1 is MNHNS, CDR2 SASEGT. V lost 11 bases to trimming and J lost 7 bases, with 17 bases between them. The CDR3, as DNA: TGTGCCGCCAGCAACGGGCGGGTCGGGGAGCTGTTTTTT. It codes for CAASNGRVGELFF.

This clonotype was detected many times. This chain joins TRBV25-1 and TRBJ2-7; D ambiguous. Looked up from germline, CDR1 is MGHDK and CDR2 is SYGVNS. With 2 bases removed from V and 5 bases from J, the gap between germline ends came to 25 bases. CDR3 length: 18 residues. CDR3 sequence (DNA): TGTGCCAGCAGTGAACAGTCCACCTTCTCAATTCTGTCGAACGAGCAGTACTTC. Its protein product is CASSEQSTFSILSNEQYF.

Judged by abundance, this clonotype is medium-sized (0.01 to 0.1%). The CDR3, as DNA: TGTGCCAGCAGTTTGGGGAGCACAGATACGCAGTATTTT. As protein: CASSLGSTDTQYF. V is TRBV28 and J is TRBJ2-3; D unclear. This CDR3 has 13 residues. The V end lost 3 bases, the J end lost 0 bases, and 4 bases lay between the germline ends. Germline CDR1 reads MDHEN; CDR2 reads SYDVKM.

Relative to its sample, this clonotype is medium-sized. The V and J genes are TRBV21-1 and TRBJ1-5. TRBV21-1 is an annotated pseudogene. The CDR3 is 13 amino acids. The CDR3, as DNA: TGTGCCAGCAGCAAACGAAGCAATCAGCCCCAGCATTTT. As protein: CASSKRSNQPQHF.

This clonotype was seen at least ten times. The chain links TRBV5-1 to TRBJ2-1, with TRBD2 identical over 11 bases. The V and J ends lost 4 bases and 6 bases, in that order; junction bases with no gene match: 6. The germline V gene has CDR1 SGHRS and CDR2 YFSETQ. The CDR3 totals 15 residues. The CDR3 spells CASSPQLAGVNEQFF. The DNA of the CDR3 is TGCGCCAGCAGCCCACAACTAGCGGGAGTCAATGAGCAGTTCTTC.

Relative to its sample, this clonotype is medium-sized. This chain joins TRBV5-6 and TRBJ2-7, with 13 bases that match TRBD2. This CDR3 is 16 amino acids long. Germline V gene sequence: CDR1 SGHDT, CDR2 YYEEEE. The V and J ends lost 4 bases and 1 base, in that order; junction bases with no gene match: 5. The CDR3 coding sequence is TGTGCCAGCAGCCCCATGACTAGCGGGAGGTCCTACGAGCAGTACTTC. Amino acids: CASSPMTSGRSYEQYF. Based on the CDR3 plus reference TRBV5-6 and TRBJ2-7, the full variable domain is DAGVTQSPTHLIKTRGQQVTLRCSPKSGHDTVSWYQQALGQGPQFIFQYYEEEERQRGNFPDRFSGHQFPNYSSELNVNALLLGDSALYLCASSPMTSGRSYEQYFGPGTRLTVT.

Ten or more counts support this clonotype. The chain recombines TRBV28 with TRBJ2-3, with 13 bases fitting TRBD2. J lost 3 bases, V lost 6 bases, and 9 bases had no gene match. CDR3 length: 17 residues. Germline loops: CDR1 MDHEN, CDR2 SYDVKM. CDR3 sequence reads: CASRPPGLAGPTDTQYF. The CDR3 DNA follows: TGTGCCAGCAGACCCCCGGGACTAGCGGGGCCTACAGATACGCAGTATTTT.

This clonotype is medium-sized within its sample. The chain links TRBV20-1 to TRBJ1-1; possible D gene TRBD1, 5 bases. Germline CDR1 is DFQATT and CDR2 is SNEGSKA (reference sequence). CDR3 length: 13 residues. Between the trimmed V and J ends, which lost 8 bases and 4 bases, there was a span of 17 bases. The CDR3 protein is CSPGRGGGTEAFF. Here the CDR3 DNA reads TGCAGTCCGGGACGGGGAGGTGGCACTGAAGCTTTCTTT.

This clonotype is termed medium-sized. V and J are TRBV6-2 or TRBV6-3 and TRBJ2-6; D ambiguous. Trimming pared 2 bases from V and 2 bases from J, leaving 7 bases between. This CDR3 has 15 amino acids. CDR1 is MNHEY and CDR2 is SVGEGT in the germline V gene. The CDR3 loop reads CASSYLMAGANVLTF. CDR3 DNA: TGTGCCAGCAGTTACCTGATGGCTGGGGCCAACGTCCTGACTTTC.